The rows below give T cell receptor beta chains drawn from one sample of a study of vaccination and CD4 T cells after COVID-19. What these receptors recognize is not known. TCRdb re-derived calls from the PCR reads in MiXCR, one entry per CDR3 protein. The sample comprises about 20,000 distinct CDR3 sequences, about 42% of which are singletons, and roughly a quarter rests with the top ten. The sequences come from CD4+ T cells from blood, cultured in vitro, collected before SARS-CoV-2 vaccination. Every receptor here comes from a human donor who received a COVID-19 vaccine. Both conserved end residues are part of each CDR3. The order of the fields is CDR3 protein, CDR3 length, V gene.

cdr3_aa: CASSSPGGPTYGYTF
cdr3_length: 15
v_call: TRBV27

cdr3_aa: CASSYPGVVGKRDEQYF
cdr3_length: 17
v_call: TRBV6-5

cdr3_aa: CASSLGLAGSTDTQYF
cdr3_length: 16
v_call: TRBV5-6

cdr3_aa: CSANLFPVYLAGDVPDTQYF
cdr3_length: 20
v_call: TRBV20-1

cdr3_aa: CSASIQHDGNQPQHF
cdr3_length: 15
v_call: TRBV20-1

cdr3_aa: CSARSAGVSLKTQYF
cdr3_length: 15
v_call: TRBV20-1

cdr3_aa: CATSRRQGSYNEQFF
cdr3_length: 15
v_call: TRBV15

cdr3_aa: CASSLTSGGAGDTQYF
cdr3_length: 16
v_call: TRBV19

cdr3_aa: CASSPRITGELFF
cdr3_length: 13
v_call: TRBV6-1

cdr3_aa: CASSSLAGELFF
cdr3_length: 12
v_call: TRBV7-2

cdr3_aa: CASSQARRQILYGYTF
cdr3_length: 16
v_call: TRBV14

cdr3_aa: CASSRRDRILMNTEAFF
cdr3_length: 17
v_call: TRBV19

cdr3_aa: CASSESTDTQYF
cdr3_length: 12
v_call: TRBV10-1

cdr3_aa: CASSLGSRSNYGYTF
cdr3_length: 15
v_call: TRBV7-9

cdr3_aa: CASSFAGLKQETQYF
cdr3_length: 15
v_call: TRBV12-3/TRBV12-4

cdr3_aa: CASSERINYGYTF
cdr3_length: 13
v_call: TRBV2

cdr3_aa: CSARRGGATDTQYF
cdr3_length: 14
v_call: TRBV20-1

cdr3_aa: CASSSPKGAWGYTF
cdr3_length: 14
v_call: TRBV7-2

cdr3_aa: CASIRDRGVTDTQYF
cdr3_length: 15
v_call: TRBV2

cdr3_aa: CASRPGLIPLGTDTQYF
cdr3_length: 17
v_call: TRBV6-1

cdr3_aa: CATRQGLNTEAFF
cdr3_length: 13
v_call: TRBV10-1

cdr3_aa: CSAGTAYEQYF
cdr3_length: 11
v_call: TRBV29-1

cdr3_aa: CASTSSIRRTEAFF
cdr3_length: 14
v_call: TRBV19

cdr3_aa: CASRKDGAGGYTF
cdr3_length: 13
v_call: TRBV6-1

cdr3_aa: CASSSPRTGTQNTGELFF
cdr3_length: 18
v_call: TRBV11-3

cdr3_aa: CASSLGGTGYGYTF
cdr3_length: 14
v_call: TRBV7-6

cdr3_aa: CAWNLRTEAFF
cdr3_length: 11
v_call: TRBV30

cdr3_aa: CASSRGLYEQYF
cdr3_length: 12
v_call: TRBV5-6

cdr3_aa: CSAREPTGGGNQPQHF
cdr3_length: 16
v_call: TRBV20-1

cdr3_aa: CSAREATGEGNQPQHF
cdr3_length: 16
v_call: TRBV20-1

cdr3_aa: CASSGGSSGANVLTF
cdr3_length: 15
v_call: TRBV10-2

cdr3_aa: CASTPGGRKYNEQFF
cdr3_length: 15
v_call: TRBV27

cdr3_aa: CASSEGTGYTGELFF
cdr3_length: 15
v_call: TRBV11-2

cdr3_aa: CSARDYPEGAYEQYF
cdr3_length: 15
v_call: TRBV20-1

cdr3_aa: CALQGLAGSDTQYF
cdr3_length: 14
v_call: TRBV2

cdr3_aa: CASSAGGRLAGKETQYF
cdr3_length: 17
v_call: TRBV25-1

cdr3_aa: CASSTPRASGGAGELFF
cdr3_length: 17
v_call: TRBV19

cdr3_aa: CASSGQGVTEAFF
cdr3_length: 13
v_call: TRBV25-1

cdr3_aa: CSARALGDRVAPGYTF
cdr3_length: 16
v_call: TRBV20-1

cdr3_aa: CSAASTGAHNSPLHF
cdr3_length: 15
v_call: TRBV20-1

cdr3_aa: CASSSGVGPGGQPQHF
cdr3_length: 16
v_call: TRBV7-3

cdr3_aa: CACLGQTNTEAFF
cdr3_length: 13
v_call: TRBV30

cdr3_aa: CAWDTGGNGSPLHF
cdr3_length: 14
v_call: TRBV30

cdr3_aa: CATSDLGRELFF
cdr3_length: 12
v_call: TRBV24-1

cdr3_aa: CSATKLAGVTDTQYF
cdr3_length: 15
v_call: TRBV20-1

cdr3_aa: CASSLGTGLSNQPQHF
cdr3_length: 16
v_call: TRBV7-2

cdr3_aa: CATGRGFGTDTQYF
cdr3_length: 14
v_call: TRBV24-1